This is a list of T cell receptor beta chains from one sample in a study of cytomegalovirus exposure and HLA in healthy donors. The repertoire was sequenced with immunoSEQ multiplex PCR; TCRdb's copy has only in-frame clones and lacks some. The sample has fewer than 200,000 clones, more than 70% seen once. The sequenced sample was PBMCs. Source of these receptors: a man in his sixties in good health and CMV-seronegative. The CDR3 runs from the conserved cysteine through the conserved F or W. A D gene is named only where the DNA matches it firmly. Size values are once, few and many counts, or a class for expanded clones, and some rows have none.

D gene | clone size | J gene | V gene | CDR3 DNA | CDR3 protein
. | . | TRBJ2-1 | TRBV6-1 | TGTGCCAGCAGCGACATATCCTACAATGAGCAGTTCTTC | CASSDISYNEQFF
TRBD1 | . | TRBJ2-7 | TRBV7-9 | TGTGCCAGCAGCGACATCGGGACAGGGAATGGCGAGCAGTACTTC | CASSDIGTGNGEQYF
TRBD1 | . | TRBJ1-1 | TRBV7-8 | TGTGCCAGCAGTCCGGACAGGCTCGCCACTGAAGCTTTCTTT | CASSPDRLATEAFF
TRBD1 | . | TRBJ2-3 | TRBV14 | TGTGCCAGCAGCCAAGAGTCAGGGGGCGGGTATACGCAGTATTTT | CASSQESGGGYTQYF
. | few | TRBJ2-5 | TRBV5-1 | TGCGCCAGCAGCCAGGACAGCCAGACCCAGTACTTC | CASSQDSQTQYF
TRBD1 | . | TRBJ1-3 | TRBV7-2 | TGTGCCAGCAGCCGCACAGGGGGCTCTGGAAACACCATATATTTT | CASSRTGGSGNTIYF
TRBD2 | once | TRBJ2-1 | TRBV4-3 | TGCGCCAGCAGCCAAGGGTTGCGGGAGACAAATGAGCAGTTCTTC | CASSQGLRETNEQFF
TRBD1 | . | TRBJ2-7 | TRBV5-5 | TGTGCCAGCAGCTTGGCCAAGGGGGCAGCTTACGAGCAGTACTTC | CASSLAKGAAYEQYF
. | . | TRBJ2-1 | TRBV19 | TGTGCCAGTAGCACGAGTCCCGCTGAGCAGTTCTTC | CASSTSPAEQFF
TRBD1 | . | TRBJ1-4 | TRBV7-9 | TGTGCCAGCAGCCTCGGGACAGGGGGCGTAGATGAAAAACTGTTTTTT | CASSLGTGGVDEKLFF
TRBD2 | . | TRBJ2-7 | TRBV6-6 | TGTGCCAGCAGCCGAATTCCTAGCGGGAGGTTCCTCGAGCAGTACTTC | CASSRIPSGRFLEQYF
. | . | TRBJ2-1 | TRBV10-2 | TGCGCCACAGGGGAGAGCTCCTACAATGAGCAGTTCTTC | CATGESSYNEQFF
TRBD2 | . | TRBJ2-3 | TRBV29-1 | TGCAGCGTGGGGTGGGGGACTAGCGGGCCAGATACGCAGTATTTT | CSVGWGTSGPDTQYF
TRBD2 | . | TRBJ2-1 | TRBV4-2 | TGTGCCAGCAGCGCACCCGGGACTACCAATGAACAGTTCTTC | CASSAPGTTNEQFF
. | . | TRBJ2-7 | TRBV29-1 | TGCAGCGTTGAAGGCGTAGGCAGGCCCTACGAGCAGTACTTC | CSVEGVGRPYEQYF
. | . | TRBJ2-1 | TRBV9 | TGTGCCAGCAGCGTAGGTTTGGGAGTCAATGAGCAGTTCTTC | CASSVGLGVNEQFF
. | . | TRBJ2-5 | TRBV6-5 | TGTGCCAGCAGTTACTCGAGGGCGGGTGGCCAAGAGACCCAGTACTTC | CASSYSRAGGQETQYF
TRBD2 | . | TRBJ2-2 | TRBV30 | TGTGCCTGTGGCGGGGGGGTTAACACCGGGGAGCTGTTTTTT | CACGGGVNTGELFF
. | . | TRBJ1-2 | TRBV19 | TGTGCCAGTAGCATAGGGCCAGGGAACTATGGCTACACCTTC | CASSIGPGNYGYTF
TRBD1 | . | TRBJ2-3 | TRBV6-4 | TGTGCCAGCGCACCGACAGGGTACACAGATACGCAGTATTTT | CASAPTGYTDTQYF
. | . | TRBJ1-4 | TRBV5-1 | TGCGCCAGCAGCTTGGGTTTAGCGCGCGAAAAACTGTTTTTT | CASSLGLAREKLFF
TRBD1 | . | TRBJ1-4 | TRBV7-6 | TGTGCCAGCAGCTCCTCCGACAGGGGGTATGAAAAACTGTTTTTT | CASSSSDRGYEKLFF
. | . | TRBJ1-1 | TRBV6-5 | TGTGCCAGCAGTACTCTAAACGGGGAGACTGAAGCTTTCTTT | CASSTLNGETEAFF
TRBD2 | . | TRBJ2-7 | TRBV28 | TGTGCCACGCACGGCAGCGGGAACTACGAGCAGTACTTC | CATHGSGNYEQYF
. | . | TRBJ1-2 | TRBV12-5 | TGTGCTAGTGGTTTGACAGGAGATTACTATGGCTACACCTTC | CASGLTGDYYGYTF
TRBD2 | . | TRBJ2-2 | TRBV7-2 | TGTGCCAGCAGCTCGGGACTAACCGGGGAGCTGCTTTTT | CASSSGLTGELLF
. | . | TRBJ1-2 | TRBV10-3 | TGTGCCATCAGTGTCGGGGGGCGCGGGAACTATGGCTACACCTTC | CAISVGGRGNYGYTF
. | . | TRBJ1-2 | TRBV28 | TGTGCCAGCAGCCCGACAGGTTTCTATGGCTACACCTTC | CASSPTGFYGYTF
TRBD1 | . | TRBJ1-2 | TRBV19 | TGTGCCAGTACCCAACACTGGGACAGCAAAGGAAACTATGGCTACACCTTC | CASTQHWDSKGNYGYTF
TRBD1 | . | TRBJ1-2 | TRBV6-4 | TGTGCCAGCAGTGACTCGGCCGGACAGGGGGCCGACGGCTACACCTTC | CASSDSAGQGADGYTF
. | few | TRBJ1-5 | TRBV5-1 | TGCGCCAGCAGCTTGGGACCTTGGGCCAATCAGCCCCAGCATTTT | CASSLGPWANQPQHF
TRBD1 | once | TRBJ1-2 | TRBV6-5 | TGTGCCAGCAGTCCCATCCCTCGGGACAGGGAAGGCTACACCTTC | CASSPIPRDREGYTF
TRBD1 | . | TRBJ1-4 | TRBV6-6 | TGTGCCAGCAGTACGGGACAGTCTAATGAAAAACTGTTTTTT | CASSTGQSNEKLFF
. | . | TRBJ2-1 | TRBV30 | TGTGCCTGGACCCGGGGGGCAGGCTCCTACAATGAGCAGTTCTTC | CAWTRGAGSYNEQFF
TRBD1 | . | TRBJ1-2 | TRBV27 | TGTGCCAGCAGTAAAGGGGGCGGTGGCACCTATGGCTACACCTTC | CASSKGGGGTYGYTF
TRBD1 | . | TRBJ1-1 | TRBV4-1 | TGCGCCAGCAGGAACCACGGACAGGGGGCGGCTGAAGCTTTCTTT | CASRNHGQGAAEAFF
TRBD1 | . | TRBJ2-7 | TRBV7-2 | TGTGCCAGCAGCTCCACACAGGGGGACTACGAGCAGTACTTC | CASSSTQGDYEQYF
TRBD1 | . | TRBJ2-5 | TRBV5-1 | TGCGCCAGCAGCTCCCCGGGACAGGCAGAGACCCAGTACTTC | CASSSPGQAETQYF
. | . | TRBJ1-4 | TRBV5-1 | TGCGCCAGCAGCTTGGGGTTGGAGGGACCTAATGAAAAACTGTTTTTT | CASSLGLEGPNEKLFF
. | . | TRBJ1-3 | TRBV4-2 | TGTGCCAGCAGCCCTTACGCAGGGGTAGAAAACACCATATATTTT | CASSPYAGVENTIYF
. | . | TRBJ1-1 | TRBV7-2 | TGTGCCAGCAGCTGGGACCTCAGGGGCACTGAAGCTTTCTTT | CASSWDLRGTEAFF
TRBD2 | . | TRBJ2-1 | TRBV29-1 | TGCAGCGGGGGGGAGGGAGATTTGCAGTTCTTC | CSGGEGDLQFF
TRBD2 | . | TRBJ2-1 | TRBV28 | TGTGCCAGCAGCTCCATCTCTAGCGGGAGTCTATATGAGCAGTTCTTC | CASSSISSGSLYEQFF
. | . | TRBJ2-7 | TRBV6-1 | TGTGCCAGCAGTGAAGCGCTTCGGCAGGGCCAGTACTTC | CASSEALRQGQYF
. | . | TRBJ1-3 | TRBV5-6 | TGTGCCAGCAGCCGGAGGGCGTCTGGAAACACCATATATTTT | CASSRRASGNTIYF
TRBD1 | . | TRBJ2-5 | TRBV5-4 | TGTGCCAGCACCACCTTTCCGGGACAGTTCGAGACCCAGTACTTC | CASTTFPGQFETQYF
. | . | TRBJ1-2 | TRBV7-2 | TGTGCCAGCAGCTTCGACAGACAGTATGGCTACACCTTC | CASSFDRQYGYTF
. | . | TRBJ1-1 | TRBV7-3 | TGTGCCAGCAGCCCGTACAGGGCGTCTGAAGCTTTCTTT | CASSPYRASEAFF
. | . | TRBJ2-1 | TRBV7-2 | TGTGCCAGCAGCTTAGACGGGACCTACAATGAGCAGTTCTTC | CASSLDGTYNEQFF